This T cell receptor (beta chain) was identified in a study of blood T cell repertoires in COVID-19. Germline V gene data show CDR1 as GTSNPN and CDR2 as SVGIG (reference sequence). V lost 2 bases and J 7 bases, leaving 17 bases between the germline ends. This CDR3 region has 14 residues. Participants were placed into cohorts based on the clinical history they reported. As originally analysed: Estimation of nucleated cell counts was performed using reference gene primer amplification. Using immunoSEQ multiplex PCR, the repertoire was profiled, and TCRdb retains in-frame clones only, with some absent. D and trimming come from the DNA, and the V and J calls and clone size come from that table. The table has 320,000 or so clones, approximately 88% seen once.

Sequencing input: PBMCs or T cells enriched from blood (not recorded which). This clonotype originated in a man younger than 45 who had recovered from COVID-19. The J gene is TRBJ1-2, the V gene TRBV30, with D perhaps TRBD1 (6 bases). CDR3 region: CAWSPLGGGRGYTF. The CDR3 DNA sequence: TGTGCCTGGAGTCCCCTGGGGGGGGGCCGTGGCTACACCTTC. Using reference TRBV30 and TRBJ1-2 for the parts outside the CDR3, the full variable domain is SQTIHQWPATLVQPVGSPLSLECTVEGTSNPNLYWYRQAAGRGLQLLFYSVGIGQISSEVPQNLSASRPQDRQFILSSKKLLLSDSGFYLCAWSPLGGGRGYTFGSGTRLTVV.